This TCR beta chain was profiled in a study of T-cell reconstitution after alpha-beta-depleted transplantation in children. This CDR3 comprises 19 residues. Per the germline V gene, CDR1 is SGHAT and CDR2 is FQNNGV. The V and J ends lost 2 bases and 8 bases respectively, with 30 bases between them. This clonotype was detected once. Unique molecular identifiers featured in how the TCRbeta library was prepared. MiXCR, run by TCRdb on the PCR reads, gives a single entry per CDR3 protein. The table lists about 230,000 distinct CDR3 sequences, around 12% of them singletons. This material consisted of PBMCs from the stem cell graft donor, taken from the stem cell graft. J is TRBJ1-2 and V is TRBV11-2, with D possibly matching TRBD1 (5 bases). The TCR was taken from a human donor who donated a stem cell graft to a child with acute lymphoblastic leukemia. Written as DNA, the CDR3 is TGTGCCAGCAGCTTAAAAGTGCGACAGAGAACCGCCTATCTGAGGGGCTACACCTTC. Encoded protein: CASSLKVRQRTAYLRGYTF. Based on the CDR3 plus reference TRBV11-2 and TRBJ1-2, the full variable domain is EAGVAQSPRYKIIEKRQSVAFWCNPISGHATLYWYQQILGQGPKLLIQFQNNGVVDDSQLPKDRFSAERLKGVDSTLKIQPAKLEDSAVYLCASSLKVRQRTAYLRGYTFGSGTRLTVV.